The clone carrying this T cell receptor (beta chain) was recorded only once. Its specificity is unknown. The data were obtained in a study of cytomegalovirus exposure and HLA in healthy donors. General study findings and limits: Most TCR sequences were rare, but some public TCRs occurred in many donors. No immune exposure information besides CMV serostatus was available.

The PCR used 60 Vbeta and 13 Jbeta primers. Assay used: immunoSEQ multiplex PCR; TCRdb lists only in-frame clones, some missing. The top ten hold about an eighth of the sample, which has about 40,000 clones, about nine tenths seen once. The sequenced material came from PBMCs. The sequence was collected from a woman in her thirties or forties in good health and CMV-seropositive.

In DNA form, the CDR3 reads TGTGCCAGCAGCTTATCGGGGGTAAAGCGAGGCCAGTACTTC. Translating it yields CASSLSGVKRGQYF. The V and J genes are TRBV11-2 and TRBJ2-5; D is possibly TRBD2 (6 bases). Germline V gives CDR1 SGHAT, CDR2 FQNNGV. The CDR3 length is 14 residues. V was trimmed by 2 bases and J by 10 bases, leaving 17 bases between them.